The 21 T cell receptor beta chains reported below all come from one sample, sequenced in a study of cytomegalovirus exposure and HLA in healthy donors. 13 Jbeta primers and 60 Vbeta primers were used for the PCR. Profiling relied on immunoSEQ multiplex PCR, and the TCRdb table lists in-frame clones only, not all of them. The data show about 110,000 clones, with just under 75% seen just once and about 2.5% held by the top ten. The sample taken for sequencing was PBMCs. These receptors were obtained from a man in his fifties or sixties in good health and CMV-seropositive.

The chain has TRBV7-3 and TRBJ2-1; 8 bases are shared with TRBD2. The CDR3 has 17 residues. The germline V gene encodes CDR1 SGHTA and CDR2 FQGTGA. Germline trimming cut 3 bases from V and 7 bases from J; bases unmatched to any gene: 14. CDR3 sequence reads: CASSFLVLCGGGNEQFF. As DNA, the CDR3 is TGTGCCAGCAGCTTTTTGGTTCTGTGCGGCGGGGGGAATGAGCAGTTCTTC.

The chain combines TRBV5-1 with TRBJ1-1; 7 positions agree with TRBD1. The V gene end was trimmed by 0 bases and the J gene end by 5 bases; junction bases not matched to a gene: 4. The CDR3 spans 14 residues. Germline V gene data show CDR1 as SGHRS and CDR2 as YFSETQ. CDR3 sequence (DNA): TGCGCCAGCAGCTTGGGGGCAGGGGGGACTGAAGCTTTCTTT. Translating gives CASSLGAGGTEAFF.

This clone was seen once. This chain uses TRBV18 with TRBJ2-1; 14 bases map to TRBD2. V dropped 3 bases and J dropped 6; count of bases not matched to a gene: 7. CDR3 length: 17 residues. Germline V gives CDR1 KGHSH, CDR2 LQKENI. CDR3 sequence (DNA): TGTGCCAGCTCACCCCCGGGACTAGCGGGAGCCCCCAATGAGCAGTTCTTC. Its protein product is CASSPPGLAGAPNEQFF.

The chain combines TRBV7-9 with TRBJ2-7, with D perhaps TRBD1 (6 bases). Trimming removed 6 bases from V and 4 bases from J, with 19 bases in between. Germline assignment: CDR1 SEHNR and CDR2 FQNEAQ (reference sequence). The CDR3 contains 15 residues. The CDR3 nucleotides read TGTGCCAGCAGTCGATCCCCTGACAGGCCATACGAGCAGTACTTC. It yields the protein CASSRSPDRPYEQYF.

The V call is TRBV6-1, the J call TRBJ1-5, with a possible D match to TRBD1 (5 bases). V dropped 3 bases and J dropped 15 bases, with 15 bases sitting between them. Germline V gene sequence: CDR1 MNHNS, CDR2 SASEGT. The CDR3 totals 12 residues. Here the CDR3 DNA reads TGTGCCAGCAGTGAGTTACGGGGGGGTCGGCATTTT. Protein sequence: CASSELRGGRHF.

This rearrangement joins TRBV5-1 to TRBJ2-7; TRBD1 agrees at 8 bases. With V trimmed by 4 bases and J by 11 bases, 11 bases remained unmatched. This CDR3 has 13 amino acids. CDR1 and CDR2 from the germline V gene are SGHRS and YFSETQ. CDR3 nucleotide sequence: TGCGCCAGCAGCCAGGAGACAGGGGTTGTTAAGTACTTC. This encodes CASSQETGVVKYF. The full variable domain, with the rest looked up from reference TRBV5-1 and TRBJ2-7, is KAGVTQTPRYLIKTRGQQVTLSCSPISGHRSVSWYQQTPGQGLQFLFEYFSETQRNKGNFPGRFSGRQFSNSRSEMNVSTLELGDSALYLCASSQETGVVKYFGPGTRLTVT.

This rearrangement joins TRBV5-4 to TRBJ2-7, with TRBD2 matching over 9 bases. CDR1 SGHNT and CDR2 YYREEE come from the germline V gene (reference sequence). Trimming took 5 bases from V and 4 from J; bases not matched to a gene: 10. CDR3 size: 15 residues. The CDR3 coding sequence is TGTGCCAGCAGTTACGCCAGCGGGAGGTCATACGAGCAGTACTTC. It translates to CASSYASGRSYEQYF.

The V call is TRBV10-3, the J call TRBJ1-1; D gene unclear. Germline V lookup: CDR1 ENHRY, CDR2 SYGVKD. V dropped 3 bases and J dropped 2 bases, with 10 bases sitting between them. The CDR3 is made up of 14 amino acids. The chain's CDR3 is CAISEFAGNTEAFF. CDR3 nucleotides: TGTGCCATCAGTGAATTCGCAGGTAACACTGAAGCTTTCTTT.

A few counts support this clone. The chain combines TRBV4-3 with TRBJ1-2; 8 nucleotides agree with TRBD1. V shed 1 base and J 8 bases; nucleotides not matched to a gene: 9. The length of the CDR3 is 15 residues. The germline V gene encodes CDR1 LGHNA and CDR2 YSLEER. CDR3 protein: CASSQGSRTGRGYTF. CDR3 nucleotide sequence: TGCGCCAGCAGCCAAGGGTCAAGGACAGGGCGCGGCTACACCTTC.

This chain links TRBV2 with TRBJ2-2; TRBD2 matches at 7 bases. Losses at the gene ends were 5 bases for V and 3 bases for J; bases not matched to a gene: 3. The CDR3 is 14 residues long. Germline lookup yields CDR1 SNHLY and CDR2 FYNNEI. CDR3 residues: CASSWAGDTGELFF. In DNA, the CDR3 is TGTGCCAGCAGTTGGGCGGGAGACACCGGGGAGCTGTTTTTT.

This clone was seen a handful of times. V gene TRBV7-3 combines with J gene TRBJ2-3; 7 nucleotides line up with TRBD2. V shed 5 bases and J 12 bases; nucleotides not matched to a gene: 8. The CDR3 length is 12 residues. Germline V gene lookup returns CDR1 SGHTA and CDR2 FQGTGA. In DNA form, the CDR3 reads TGTGCCAGCAGCCGCGGGGCGGGGGTCCAGTATTTT. This gives the protein CASSRGAGVQYF. The whole variable domain, remainder taken from reference TRBV7-3 and TRBJ2-3, is GAGVSQTPSNKVTEKGKYVELRCDPISGHTALYWYRQSLGQGPEFLIYFQGTGAADDSGLPNDRFFAVRPEGSVSTLKIQRTERGDSAVYLCASSRGAGVQYFGPGTRLTVL.

The chain has TRBV6-6 and TRBJ1-5; 9 bases line up with TRBD1. Germline trimming cut 1 base from V and 6 bases from J; bases unmatched to any gene: 7. CDR1 and CDR2 from the germline V gene are MNHNY and SVGAGI (reference sequence). This CDR3 region has 16 residues. The CDR3 reads CASSYYKQGAGQPQHF. CDR3 DNA sequence: TGTGCCAGCAGTTACTATAAACAGGGGGCTGGTCAGCCCCAGCATTTT.

The V and J genes are TRBV2 and TRBJ2-1; TRBD2 matches at 12 bases. The CDR3 extends over 18 amino acids. The junction had 18 bases not matched to a gene; V was cut back by 3 bases and J by 12 bases. Germline CDR1 is SNHLY and CDR2 is FYNNEI. The CDR3 protein is CASSETNPLAGGRHPQFF. The CDR3 DNA reads as TGTGCCAGCAGTGAGACAAACCCCCTAGCGGGAGGGCGTCACCCGCAGTTCTTC.

This clone was counted between two and nine times. The chain joins TRBV30 to TRBJ2-3, with 10 bases that match TRBD2. The CDR3 runs to 14 residues. Trimming at V came to 4 bases and at J to 6 bases, leaving 7 bases not matched to a gene. CDR1 and CDR2 (germline): GTSNPN, SVGIG (reference sequence). CDR3 region: CAWKTSGITDTQYF. The DNA of the CDR3 is TGTGCCTGGAAAACTAGCGGGATAACGGATACGCAGTATTTT.

The CDR3 DNA follows: TGTGCCAGCAGCTTAACAGCTAGCGGGGGAAGCGAGCAGTACTTC. Translated: CASSLTASGGSEQYF. The chain combines TRBV7-3 with TRBJ2-7; 10 nucleotides match TRBD2. The J segment lost 6 bases and the V segment lost 0 bases, leaving 5 bases of the junction unmatched. This CDR3 contains 15 residues. CDR1 is SGHTA and CDR2 is FQGTGA in the germline V gene. Combining the CDR3 with reference TRBV7-3 and TRBJ2-7 gives the whole variable domain GAGVSQTPSNKVTEKGKYVELRCDPISGHTALYWYRQSLGQGPEFLIYFQGTGAADDSGLPNDRFFAVRPEGSVSTLKIQRTERGDSAVYLCASSLTASGGSEQYFGPGTRLTVT.

Remarks on this clone: One end of the junction does not line up with germline, which may come from a read error. The same CDR3 can be traced to other DNA sequences in this sample. The chain uses TRBV5-1 and TRBJ2-1; D may be TRBD2 (6 bases). CDR3 length: 16 amino acids. Per the germline V gene, CDR1 is SGHRS and CDR2 is YFSETQ. The CDR3 region has the DNA TGCGCCAGTAGCTTGATAACGGGACTCCGATACAATGAGCAGTTCTTC. Residues: CASSLITGLRYNEQFF.

The chain links TRBV2 to TRBJ1-1; possibly TRBD1 for D (5 bases). Trimming took 4 bases from V and 0 from J, leaving 9 bases between them. The germline V gene has CDR1 SNHLY and CDR2 FYNNEI. CDR3 length: 14 residues. The CDR3 is CASSGQGMNTEAFF. The CDR3 coding sequence is TGTGCCAGCAGTGGGCAGGGAATGAACACTGAAGCTTTCTTT.

V usage is TRBV27 and J usage is TRBJ2-7, with TRBD2 as a possible D gene (6 bases). Germline V CDR1 and CDR2: MNHEY, SMNVEV (reference sequence). The length of the CDR3 is 14 residues. The V end lost 4 bases, the J end lost 4 bases, and 14 bases lay between the germline ends. The chain's CDR3 is CASSSYGTPYEQYF. DNA of the CDR3: TGTGCCAGCAGTTCCTACGGGACTCCGTACGAGCAGTACTTC.

This chain connects TRBV6-6 to TRBJ2-1; D may be TRBD1 (6 bases). Trimming pared 6 bases from V and 7 bases from J, leaving 10 bases between. The germline CDR1 and CDR2 sequences are MNHNY and SVGAGI (reference sequence). The CDR3 covers 12 residues. Written as DNA, the CDR3 is TGTGCCAGCAGATTGCAGGGGAATGAGCAGTTCTTC. It is translated as CASRLQGNEQFF.

The chain joins TRBV6-1 to TRBJ1-1, with 8 bases aligning to TRBD1. This CDR3 is 14 amino acids long. The ends lost 6 bases at V and 0 bases at J; junction bases unmatched: 3. Germline CDR1 and CDR2: MNHNS and SASEGT. CDR3 DNA sequence: TGTGCCAGCAGCGGGACAGGACTGAACACTGAAGCTTTCTTT. Its translation: CASSGTGLNTEAFF.

This chain connects TRBV27 to TRBJ1-1, with D hard to call. Trimming took off 1 base at V and 0 bases at J, with 18 bases between the two ends. Germline CDR1 MNHEY, CDR2 SMNVEV (reference sequence). This CDR3 is built from 18 residues. This CDR3 reads CASSLWAVQVELNTEAFF. CDR3 DNA: TGTGCCAGCAGTTTATGGGCAGTCCAAGTCGAATTGAACACTGAAGCTTTCTTT.